This TCR beta chain came from a study of type 1 and type 2 diabetes patients. This CDR3 is built from 16 residues. The ends were cut back, 4 bases at V and 6 bases at J, with 17 bases in the middle. The germline CDR1 and CDR2 sequences are KGHDR and SFDVKD. Study conclusions and caveats: In CD4+ and CD8+ T cells, type 2 diabetes diversity exceeded type 1.

Worth noting for this clonotype: Its specificity is unknown.

Genomic DNA was the PCR template. Amplification of the beta chain CDR3 used 30 forward and 13 reverse multiplex primers. One entry per CDR3 protein results from TCRdb running MiXCR on the multiplex PCR reads. The profile shows 280,000 or so distinct CDR3 sequences, roughly 50% of them singletons. Donors had no other autoimmune disease or infection in four weeks. The receptor comes from a man between 18 and 35 years old with type 2 diabetes. The gene calls are TRBV24-1 and TRBJ2-2; D perhaps matches TRBD1 (5 bases). Material: peripheral blood mononuclear cells (PBMCs). DNA for the CDR3: TGTGCCACCAGTGACGTCCAAATGGACATCCCCGGGGAGCTGTTTTTT. Amino acids: CATSDVQMDIPGELFF.